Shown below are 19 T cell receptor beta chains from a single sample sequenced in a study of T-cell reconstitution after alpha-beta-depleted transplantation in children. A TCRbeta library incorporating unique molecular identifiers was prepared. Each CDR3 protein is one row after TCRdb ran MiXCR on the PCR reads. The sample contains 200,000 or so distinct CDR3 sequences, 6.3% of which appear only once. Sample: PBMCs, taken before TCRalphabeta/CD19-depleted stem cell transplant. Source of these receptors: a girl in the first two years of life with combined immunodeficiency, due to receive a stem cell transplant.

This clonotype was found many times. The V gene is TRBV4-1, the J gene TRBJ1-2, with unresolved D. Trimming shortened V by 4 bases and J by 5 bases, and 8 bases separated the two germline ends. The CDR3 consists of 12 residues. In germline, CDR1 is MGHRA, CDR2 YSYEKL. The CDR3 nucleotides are TGCGCCAGCAGCCCGGGAACATATGGCTACACCTTC. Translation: CASSPGTYGYTF.

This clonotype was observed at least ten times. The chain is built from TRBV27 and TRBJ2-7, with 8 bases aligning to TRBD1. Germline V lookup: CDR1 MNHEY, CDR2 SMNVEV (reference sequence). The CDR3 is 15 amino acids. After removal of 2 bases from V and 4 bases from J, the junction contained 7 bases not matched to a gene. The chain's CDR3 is CASSLKAGGSYEQYF. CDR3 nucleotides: TGTGCCAGCAGTTTAAAGGCAGGGGGCTCGTACGAGCAGTACTTC.

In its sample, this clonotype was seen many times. The CDR3 coding sequence is TGCGCCAGCAGCCAAGTACCGACTGGGCTTTCTTTTGGGGGCGGCTACACCTTC. Translating gives CASSQVPTGLSFGGGYTF. V and J are TRBV4-3 and TRBJ1-2; TRBD1 might be the D (6 bases). Per germline, CDR1 LGHNA and CDR2 YSLEER. The CDR3 is 18 residues long. V lost 1 base and J 8 bases, leaving 26 bases between the germline ends.

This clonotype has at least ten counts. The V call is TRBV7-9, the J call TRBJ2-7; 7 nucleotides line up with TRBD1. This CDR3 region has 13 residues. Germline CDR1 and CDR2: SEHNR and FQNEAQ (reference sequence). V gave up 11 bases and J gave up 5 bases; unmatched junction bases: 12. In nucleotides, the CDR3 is TGTGCCGGTGATACAGGGGAGATTGACGAGCAGTACTTC. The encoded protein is CAGDTGEIDEQYF.

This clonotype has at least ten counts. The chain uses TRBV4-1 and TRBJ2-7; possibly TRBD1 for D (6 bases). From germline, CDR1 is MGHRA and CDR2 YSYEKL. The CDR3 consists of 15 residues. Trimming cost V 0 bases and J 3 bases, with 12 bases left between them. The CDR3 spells CASSQEGDTYYEQYF. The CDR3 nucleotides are TGCGCCAGCAGCCAAGAAGGGGACACCTACTACGAGCAGTACTTC.

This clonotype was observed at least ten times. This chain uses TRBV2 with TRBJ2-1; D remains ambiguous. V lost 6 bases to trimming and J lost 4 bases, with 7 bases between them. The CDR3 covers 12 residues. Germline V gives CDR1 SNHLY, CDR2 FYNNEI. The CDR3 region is CASSDWYNEQFF. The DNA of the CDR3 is TGTGCCAGCAGCGACTGGTACAATGAGCAGTTCTTC.

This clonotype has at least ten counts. In DNA form, the CDR3 reads TGTGCCAGCAGCTTGGGGCGTGAAGTGACCTACGAGCAGTACTTC. Encoded protein: CASSLGREVTYEQYF. The rearrangement joins TRBV5-4 to TRBJ2-7; D not resolved. CDR1 is SGHNT, CDR2 YYREEE, per germline (reference sequence). V was pared by 0 bases and J by 2 bases, with 12 bases between. This CDR3 contains 15 residues.

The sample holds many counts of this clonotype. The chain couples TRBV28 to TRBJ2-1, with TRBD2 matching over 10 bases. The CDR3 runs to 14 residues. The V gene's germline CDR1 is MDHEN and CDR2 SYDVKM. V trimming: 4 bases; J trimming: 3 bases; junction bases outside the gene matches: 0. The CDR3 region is CASSWTSGYNEQFF. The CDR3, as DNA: TGTGCCAGCAGTTGGACTAGCGGCTACAATGAGCAGTTCTTC.

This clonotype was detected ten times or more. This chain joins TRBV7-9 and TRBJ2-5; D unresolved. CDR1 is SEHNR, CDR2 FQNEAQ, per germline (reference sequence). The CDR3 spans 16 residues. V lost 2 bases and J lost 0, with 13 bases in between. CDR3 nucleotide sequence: TGTGCCAGCAGCTTATTCGATCCTGCTTACCAAGAGACCCAGTACTTC. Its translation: CASSLFDPAYQETQYF.

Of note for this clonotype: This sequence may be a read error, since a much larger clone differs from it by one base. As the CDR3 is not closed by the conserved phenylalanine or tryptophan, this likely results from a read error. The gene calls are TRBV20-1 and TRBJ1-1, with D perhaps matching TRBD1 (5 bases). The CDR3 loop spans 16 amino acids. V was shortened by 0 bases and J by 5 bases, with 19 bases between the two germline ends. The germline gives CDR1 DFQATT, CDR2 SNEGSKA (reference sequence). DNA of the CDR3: TGCAGTGCTAGAGACGTGGTTCGGGGCCTAAGGACTGAAGCTTTCTGT. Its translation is CSARDVVRGLRTEAFC.

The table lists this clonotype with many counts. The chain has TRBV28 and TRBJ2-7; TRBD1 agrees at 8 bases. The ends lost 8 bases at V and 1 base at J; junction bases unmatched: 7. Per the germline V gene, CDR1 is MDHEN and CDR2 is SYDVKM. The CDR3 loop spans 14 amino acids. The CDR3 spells CASLSWTGSYEQYF. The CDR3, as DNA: TGTGCCAGCTTAAGTTGGACAGGGTCCTACGAGCAGTACTTC.

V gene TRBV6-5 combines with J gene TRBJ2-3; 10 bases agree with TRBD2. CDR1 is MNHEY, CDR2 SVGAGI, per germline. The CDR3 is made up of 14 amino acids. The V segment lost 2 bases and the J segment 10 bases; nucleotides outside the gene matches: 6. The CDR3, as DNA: TGTGCCAGCAGTTACCCCGGGACTAGCGATTCGCAGTATTTT. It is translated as CASSYPGTSDSQYF.

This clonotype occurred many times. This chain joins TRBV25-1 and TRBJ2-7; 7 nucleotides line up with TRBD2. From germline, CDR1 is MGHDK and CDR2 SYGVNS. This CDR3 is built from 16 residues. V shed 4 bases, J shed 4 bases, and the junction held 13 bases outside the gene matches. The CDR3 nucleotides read TGTGCCAGCAGTGGTGCTGACCGGGACTATAAATACGAGCAGTACTTC. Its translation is CASSGADRDYKYEQYF.

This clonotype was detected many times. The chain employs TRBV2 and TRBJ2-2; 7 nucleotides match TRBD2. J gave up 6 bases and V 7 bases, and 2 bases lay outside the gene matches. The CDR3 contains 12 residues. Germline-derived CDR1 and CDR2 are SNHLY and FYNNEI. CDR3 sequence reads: CASTSGSGELFF. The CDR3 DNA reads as TGTGCCAGCACTAGCGGATCCGGGGAGCTGTTTTTT.

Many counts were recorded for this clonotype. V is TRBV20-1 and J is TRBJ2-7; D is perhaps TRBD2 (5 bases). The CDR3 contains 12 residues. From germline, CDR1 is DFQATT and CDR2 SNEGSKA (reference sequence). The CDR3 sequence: CMTGTVSYEQYF. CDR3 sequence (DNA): TGCATGACGGGAACTGTCAGCTACGAGCAGTACTTC.

The CDR3 DNA reads TGTGCCAGCAGTTTATTGCTCGAAACCGGGGAGCTGTTTTTT. It encodes CASSLLLETGELFF. J is TRBJ2-2 and V is TRBV27; D is unresolved. The CDR3 has 14 amino acids. CDR1 is MNHEY and CDR2 is SMNVEV in the germline V gene (reference sequence). The V end was cut by 1 base, the J end by 5 bases, with 8 bases between.

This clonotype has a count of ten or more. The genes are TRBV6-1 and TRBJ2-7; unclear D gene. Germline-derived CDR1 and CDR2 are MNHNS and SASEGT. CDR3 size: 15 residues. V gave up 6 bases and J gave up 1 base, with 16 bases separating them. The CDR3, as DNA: TGTGCCAGCAGGTTCGACGGCCTGACTTCCTACGAGCAGTACTTC. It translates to CASRFDGLTSYEQYF.

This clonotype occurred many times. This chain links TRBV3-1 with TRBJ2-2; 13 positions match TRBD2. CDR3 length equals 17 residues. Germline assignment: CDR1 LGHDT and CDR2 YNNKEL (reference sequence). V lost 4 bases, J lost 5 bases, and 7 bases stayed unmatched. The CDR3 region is CASSPIGLAGVTGELFF. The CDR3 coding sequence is TGTGCCAGCAGCCCTATCGGACTAGCGGGAGTTACCGGGGAGCTGTTTTTT.

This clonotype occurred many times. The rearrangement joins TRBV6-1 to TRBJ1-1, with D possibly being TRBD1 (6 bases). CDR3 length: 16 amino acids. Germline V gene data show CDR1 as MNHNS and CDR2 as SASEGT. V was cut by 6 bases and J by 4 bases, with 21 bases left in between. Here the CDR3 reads CASSPQGNRGSTEAFF. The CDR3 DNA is TGTGCCAGCAGCCCACAGGGCAACCGGGGTAGCACTGAAGCTTTCTTT.